This passage covers 13 T cell receptor beta chains from one sample sequenced in a study of T-cell memory formation after mild COVID-19. TCRdb re-analysed the 5' RACE reads in MiXCR, keeping a single row per CDR3 protein. The sample has 190,000 or so distinct CDR3 sequences; about 20% are singletons. The sequenced material came from PBMCs or a T cell subset sorted from them (not recorded which). Receptors were obtained from an adult woman who had mild COVID-19 (a few samples of this study predate the infection). Cell type and time point are not known.

This clonotype has more than one count but fewer than ten. This rearrangement joins TRBV3-1 to TRBJ2-6; TRBD1 is a possible D gene (6 bases). Trimming shortened V by 0 bases and J by 0 bases, and 12 bases separated the two germline ends. The CDR3 is 18 residues long. Germline CDR1 LGHDT, CDR2 YNNKEL (reference sequence). The CDR3, as DNA: TGTGCCAGCAGCCAAGATCCGCCAGGGGTCTCTGGGGCCAACGTCCTGACTTTC. Amino acid sequence: CASSQDPPGVSGANVLTF.

This clonotype occurred many times. The rearrangement joins TRBV29-1 to TRBJ2-3; no reliable D call. The CDR3 is 11 residues long. V was cut by 7 bases and J by 1 base, with 6 bases left in between. Germline CDR1 is SQVTM and CDR2 is ANQGSEA. The CDR3 nucleotides read TGCAGCGGCTACGGCACAGATACGCAGTATTTT. Translating it yields CSGYGTDTQYF.

The sample holds a few counts of this clonotype. The J gene is TRBJ2-3, the V gene TRBV6-6, with D unclear. V lost 4 bases and J 4 bases, leaving 6 bases between the germline ends. Germline V gene lookup returns CDR1 MNHNY and CDR2 SVGAGI (reference sequence). The CDR3 spans 12 residues. The CDR3 nucleotides read TGTGCCAGCAGTTTATCCGCAGATACGCAGTATTTT. It encodes CASSLSADTQYF.

The rearrangement links TRBV3-1 to TRBJ2-1; 7 nucleotides match TRBD2. Germline-derived CDR1 and CDR2 are LGHDT and YNNKEL (reference sequence). The CDR3 covers 15 residues. The ends lost 1 base at V and 2 bases at J; junction bases unmatched: 2. CDR3 nucleotides: TGTGCCAGCAGCCAAGGGCGGGAGACCTACAATGAGCAGTTCTTC. It specifies CASSQGRETYNEQFF.

This sequence joins TRBV5-5 and TRBJ2-2; D not resolved. Trimming pared 0 bases from V and 2 bases from J, leaving 14 bases between. Germline-derived CDR1 and CDR2 are SGHKS and YYEKEE (reference sequence). This CDR3 comprises 17 residues. The CDR3 is CASSLVSVRRNTGELFF. In DNA, the CDR3 is TGTGCCAGCAGCTTGGTTTCTGTTAGGAGAAACACCGGGGAGCTGTTTTTT. Full variable domain (missing parts from reference TRBV5-5 and TRBJ2-2): DAGVTQSPTHLIKTRGQQVTLRCSPISGHKSVSWYQQVLGQGPQFIFQYYEKEERGRGNFPDRFSARQFPNYSSELNVNALLLGDSALYLCASSLVSVRRNTGELFFGEGSRLTVL.

With respect to this clonotype: The CDR3 does not close with the conserved phenylalanine or tryptophan, likely indicating a read error. The DNA is left out, because the CDR3 cannot be placed on it with certainty; the CDR3 is given as TCRdb lists it. CDR3: CATRPGTGED. The gene calls are TRBV7-9 and TRBJ2-5; TRBD1, as called in the table, went unchecked against the DNA. Per germline, CDR1 SEHNR and CDR2 FQNEAQ (reference sequence). Ends included, the CDR3 has 10 residues.

CDR3: CSARVPPGRYGYTF. CDR3 nucleotides: TGCAGTGCTAGAGTCCCTCCCGGGCGCTATGGCTACACCTTC. The gene calls are TRBV20-1 and TRBJ1-2; no clear D gene. Germline V gene lookup returns CDR1 DFQATT and CDR2 SNEGSKA (reference sequence). CDR3 length: 14 amino acids. V lost 1 base, J lost 4 bases, and 13 bases lay in between.

This clonotype has just a few counts. This chain links TRBV12-3 or TRBV12-4 with TRBJ1-1; possibly TRBD1 for D (6 bases). The CDR3 sequence is 19 residues long. V was clipped by 2 bases and J by 1 base, with 23 bases between them. This CDR3 reads CASSLRVIGAEGENTEAFF. The CDR3 coding sequence is TGTGCCAGCAGTTTAAGGGTCATCGGGGCTGAGGGGGAGAACACTGAAGCTTTCTTT.

This chain joins TRBV20-1 and TRBJ2-3; 9 nucleotides agree with TRBD1. The J segment lost 4 bases and the V segment lost 3 bases, leaving 11 bases of the junction unmatched. Germline assignment: CDR1 DFQATT and CDR2 SNEGSKA (reference sequence). The CDR3 is made up of 16 amino acids. The CDR3 DNA reads as TGCAGTGCTAGCGAGCCCGGGACAGGGTTACCAGATACGCAGTATTTT. This encodes CSASEPGTGLPDTQYF.

This clonotype was counted at least ten times. V is TRBV4-1 and J is TRBJ2-1; 10 positions agree with TRBD2. V was pared by 1 base and J by 4 bases, with 4 bases of the junction left unmatched. The germline V gene has CDR1 MGHRA and CDR2 YSYEKL. The CDR3 consists of 16 residues. CDR3 in amino acids: CASSQVGTSAYNEQFF. The CDR3 DNA follows: TGCGCCAGCAGCCAAGTCGGGACTAGCGCATACAATGAGCAGTTCTTC.

In this sample, this clonotype turned up a few times. The V gene is TRBV6-4, the J gene TRBJ2-7, with 8 bases fitting TRBD1. This CDR3 spans 15 amino acids. Germline V gene sequence: CDR1 MRHNA, CDR2 SNTAGT. V was clipped by 5 bases and J by 1 base; unmatched bases: 7. CDR3 DNA: TGTGCCAGCAGTCCCACAGGGGGTAGGTCCTACGAGCAGTACTTC. It yields the protein CASSPTGGRSYEQYF.

The chain recombines TRBV6-5 with TRBJ1-2; perhaps TRBD1 as D (6 bases). Germline assignment: CDR1 MNHEY and CDR2 SVGAGI. This CDR3 comprises 12 residues. Between the trimmed V and J ends, which lost 5 bases and 8 bases, there was a span of 12 bases. In DNA form, the CDR3 reads TGTGCCAGCAGTACCGGGGGCGAGGGCTACACCTTC. It is translated as CASSTGGEGYTF.

The chain employs TRBV7-8 and TRBJ1-4; the D is unclear. The V end was cut by 0 bases, the J end by 0 bases, with 17 bases between. The CDR3 contains 19 residues. In germline, CDR1 is SGHVS, CDR2 FQNEAQ. This CDR3 is CASSLAIRNLKPTNEKLFF. For the CDR3, the DNA is TGTGCCAGCAGCTTAGCCATCAGGAACCTAAAACCAACTAATGAAAAACTGTTTTTT.